The 16 T cell receptor beta chains given below trace back to one sample, sequenced in a study of graft-versus-host responses after intestinal transplantation. Their recognized antigens are unknown. The data were produced by immunoSEQ multiplex PCR, yet TCRdb's version contains in-frame clones alone and is incomplete. Among under 140,000 clones listed, roughly 95% were seen once. The source material was unstimulated CD8+ T cells sorted from spleen or lymph node cells, sampled before intestinal transplant. The receptors come from a human donor who received an intestinal transplant.

The V gene is TRBV27, the J gene TRBJ2-1; TRBD2 might be the D (5 bases). V gave up 5 bases and J gave up 4 bases, with 9 bases separating them. CDR1 MNHEY and CDR2 SMNVEV come from the germline V gene (reference sequence). CDR3 length equals 13 residues. CDR3 DNA sequence: TGTGCCAGCAGTCTGGACTTTTACAATGAGCAGTTCTTC. Translated: CASSLDFYNEQFF.

The chain employs TRBV7-2 and TRBJ2-1; TRBD1 might be the D (5 bases). V was shortened by 4 bases and J by 9 bases, with 13 bases between the two germline ends. The CDR3 covers 13 residues. Per germline, CDR1 SGHTA and CDR2 FQGNSA. The CDR3 coding sequence is TGTGCCAGCAGCTGGGGCATGAACCCTGAGCAGTTCTTC. It is translated as CASSWGMNPEQFF.

The CDR3 loop reads CASSQGGTGYEQYF. DNA for the CDR3: TGCGCCAGCAGCCAAGGCGGGACAGGGTACGAGCAGTACTTC. V is TRBV4-1 and J is TRBJ2-7; the match to TRBD1 covers 9 bases. The CDR3 sequence is 14 residues long. Germline CDR1 is MGHRA and CDR2 is YSYEKL. With 1 base clipped from V and 4 bases from J, the junction kept 2 bases outside the gene matches.

The V and J genes are TRBV11-2 and TRBJ1-5, with a tentative D call TRBD1 (6 bases). CDR1 and CDR2 from the germline V gene are SGHAT and FQNNGV. This CDR3 spans 14 amino acids. V was clipped by 5 bases and J by 8 bases, with 16 bases between them. The DNA of the CDR3 is TGTGCCAGCAGCCTCGTAGGGGGTGGAGAGCCCCAGCATTTT. Its protein product is CASSLVGGGEPQHF. Complete variable domain (other parts from reference TRBV11-2 and TRBJ1-5): EAGVAQSPRYKIIEKRQSVAFWCNPISGHATLYWYQQILGQGPKLLIQFQNNGVVDDSQLPKDRFSAERLKGVDSTLKIQPAKLEDSAVYLCASSLVGGGEPQHFGDGTRLSIL.

The chain combines TRBV7-6 with TRBJ2-3, with D unclear. Trimming removed 5 bases from V and 2 bases from J, with 14 bases in between. Germline CDR1 is SGHVS and CDR2 is FNYEAQ. There are 15 residues in the CDR3. The CDR3 spells CASSLEYSHTDTQYF. In nucleotides, the CDR3 is TGTGCCAGCAGCCTCGAATATTCCCACACAGATACGCAGTATTTT.

Only one count was recorded for this clone. The rearrangement uses TRBV27 and TRBJ1-6; TRBD1 agrees at 11 bases. V gave up 2 bases and J gave up 8 bases; unmatched junction bases: 5. The CDR3 has 16 amino acids. From germline, CDR1 is MNHEY and CDR2 SMNVEV (reference sequence). The CDR3 sequence is CASSLTGTGGHSPLHF. CDR3 coding DNA: TGTGCCAGCAGTTTAACCGGGACAGGGGGGCATTCACCCCTCCACTTT.

The chain recombines TRBV10-1 with TRBJ2-1, with D uncertain. The CDR3 contains 16 residues. V was pared by 3 bases and J by 0 bases, with 12 bases between. Germline CDR1 is WNHNN and CDR2 is SYGVQD (reference sequence). The DNA of the CDR3 is TGCGCCAGCAGTGAAGGCTACTGGAGCTCCTACAATGAGCAGTTCTTC. It encodes CASSEGYWSSYNEQFF.

The V and J genes are TRBV19 and TRBJ1-2; TRBD1 is a possible D gene (6 bases). The CDR3 runs to 13 residues. CDR1 LNHDA and CDR2 SQIVND come from the germline V gene (reference sequence). CDR3 DNA: TGTGCTGTGGGGACCGGGGGCGGCTATGGCTACACCTTC. Protein: CAVGTGGGYGYTF.

V usage is TRBV27 and J usage is TRBJ2-1; TRBD2 agrees at 13 bases. Per the germline V gene, CDR1 is MNHEY and CDR2 is SMNVEV (reference sequence). CDR3 length: 15 amino acids. The V and J ends lost 6 bases and 10 bases, in that order; junction bases with no gene match: 9. CDR3 coding DNA: TGTGCCAGCAGCTATACTAGCGGGAGGGCCGGCGAGCAGTTCTTC. Its protein is CASSYTSGRAGEQFF.

The chain joins TRBV4-1 to TRBJ2-3; no reliable D call. V was clipped by 3 bases and J by 5 bases, with 15 bases between them. The CDR3 runs 15 residues. Germline values: CDR1 MGHRA, CDR2 YSYEKL. The CDR3 nucleotides are TGCGCCAGCAGCCAGGTCGAGAGGAGTGGAGATACGCAGTATTTT. Translation gives CASSQVERSGDTQYF.

The chain joins TRBV15 to TRBJ1-1; D unresolved. CDR1 LNHNV and CDR2 YYDKDF come from the germline V gene (reference sequence). This CDR3 comprises 16 residues. V was trimmed by 3 bases and J by 0 bases, leaving 14 bases between them. DNA for the CDR3: TGTGCCACCAGCAGTACTTGGGTAGGGATGAACACTGAAGCTTTCTTT. Protein product: CATSSTWVGMNTEAFF.

This chain joins TRBV6-6 and TRBJ1-4, with unresolved D. Germline values: CDR1 MNHNY, CDR2 SVGAGI (reference sequence). This CDR3 has 13 residues. The V end lost 7 bases, the J end lost 3 bases, and 9 bases lay between the germline ends. The CDR3 spells CASKAAANEKLFF. The CDR3 coding sequence is TGTGCCAGCAAGGCGGCGGCTAATGAAAAACTGTTTTTT.

The V call is TRBV7-6, the J call TRBJ2-7; 14 bases align to TRBD2. The ends lost 3 bases at V and 4 bases at J; junction bases unmatched: 5. This CDR3 contains 16 residues. Germline V gene lookup returns CDR1 SGHVS and CDR2 FNYEAQ. CDR3 loop: CASSLGLAGAGYEQYF. DNA of the CDR3: TGTGCCAGCAGCTTGGGACTAGCGGGAGCAGGTTACGAGCAGTACTTC.

The count of this clone is one. The V call is TRBV28, the J call TRBJ1-1; TRBD1 agrees at 7 bases. In germline, CDR1 is MDHEN, CDR2 SYDVKM. V was pared by 2 bases and J by 4 bases, with 4 bases of the junction left unmatched. This CDR3 has 14 residues. The CDR3 DNA sequence: TGTGCCAGCAGTTTAACGGCAGGGGGCACTGAAGCTTTCTTT. This codes for CASSLTAGGTEAFF.

This chain links TRBV2 with TRBJ2-7; 7 positions match TRBD1. The trim removed 3 bases at V and 2 bases at J, leaving 7 bases unmatched. The germline V gene encodes CDR1 SNHLY and CDR2 FYNNEI. This CDR3 region has 15 residues. The CDR3 coding sequence is TGTGCCAGCAGTGACAGGACAGGCCCAACCTACGAGCAGTACTTC. Encoded protein: CASSDRTGPTYEQYF.

The V gene is TRBV29-1, the J gene TRBJ2-2; D remains ambiguous. The CDR3 covers 14 residues. Trimming cost V 1 base and J 1 base, with 7 bases left between them. CDR1 and CDR2 from the germline V gene are SQVTM and ANQGSEA. CDR3 amino acids: CSVEAAGNTGELFF. CDR3 sequence (DNA): TGCAGCGTTGAAGCGGCAGGGAACACCGGGGAGCTGTTTTTT.